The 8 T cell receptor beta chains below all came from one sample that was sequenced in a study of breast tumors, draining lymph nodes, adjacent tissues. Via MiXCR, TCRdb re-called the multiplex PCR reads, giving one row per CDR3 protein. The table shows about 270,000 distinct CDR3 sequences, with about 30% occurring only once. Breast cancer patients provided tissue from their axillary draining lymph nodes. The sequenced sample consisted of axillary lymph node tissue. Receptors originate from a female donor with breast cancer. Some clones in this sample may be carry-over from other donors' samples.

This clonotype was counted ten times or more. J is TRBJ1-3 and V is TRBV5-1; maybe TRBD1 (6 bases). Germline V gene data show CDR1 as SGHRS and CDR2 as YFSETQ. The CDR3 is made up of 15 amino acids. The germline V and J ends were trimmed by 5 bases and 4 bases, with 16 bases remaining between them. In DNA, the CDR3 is TGCGCCAGCAGTCTTCAGACAGGAGACGGAAACACCATATATTTT. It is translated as CASSLQTGDGNTIYF.

The CDR3 loop is CASSLGQGDYQYF. The CDR3 DNA sequence: TGCGCCAGCAGCTTGGGACAGGGGGACTACCAGTATTTT. This chain uses TRBV5-1 with TRBJ2-3; 9 bases are a match to TRBD1. The germline gives CDR1 SGHRS, CDR2 YFSETQ. The J segment lost 12 bases and the V segment lost 0 bases, leaving 5 bases of the junction unmatched. This CDR3 comprises 13 residues.

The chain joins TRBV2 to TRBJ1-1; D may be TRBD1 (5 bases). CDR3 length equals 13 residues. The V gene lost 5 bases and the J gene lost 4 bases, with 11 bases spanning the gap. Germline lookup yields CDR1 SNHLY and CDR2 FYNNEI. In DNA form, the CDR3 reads TGTGCCAGCAGTTGGGGACTGCGCACTGAAGCTTTCTTT. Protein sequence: CASSWGLRTEAFF.

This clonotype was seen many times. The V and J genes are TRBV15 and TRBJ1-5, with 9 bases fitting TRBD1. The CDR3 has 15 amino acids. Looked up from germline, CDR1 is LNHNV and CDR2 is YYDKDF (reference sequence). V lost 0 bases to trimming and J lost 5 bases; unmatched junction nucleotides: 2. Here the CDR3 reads CATSREGDRDQPQHF. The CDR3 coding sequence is TGTGCCACCAGCAGAGAAGGGGACAGGGATCAGCCCCAGCATTTT.

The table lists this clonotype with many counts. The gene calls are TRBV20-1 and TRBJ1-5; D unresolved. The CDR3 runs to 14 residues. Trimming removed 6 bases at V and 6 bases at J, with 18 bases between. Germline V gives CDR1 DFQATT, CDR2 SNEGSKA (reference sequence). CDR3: CSAAKLGNGQPQHF. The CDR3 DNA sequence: TGCAGTGCCGCCAAGCTGGGGAATGGTCAGCCCCAGCATTTT.

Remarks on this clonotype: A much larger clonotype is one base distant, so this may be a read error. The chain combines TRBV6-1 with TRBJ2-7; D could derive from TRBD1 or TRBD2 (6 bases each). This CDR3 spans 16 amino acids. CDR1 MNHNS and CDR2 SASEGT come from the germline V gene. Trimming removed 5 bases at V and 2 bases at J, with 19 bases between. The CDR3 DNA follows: TGTGCCAGCAGTCCGCGGGTGGCGAGGGGGGCCTACGAGCAGTACTTC. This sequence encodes CASSPRVARGAYEQYF.

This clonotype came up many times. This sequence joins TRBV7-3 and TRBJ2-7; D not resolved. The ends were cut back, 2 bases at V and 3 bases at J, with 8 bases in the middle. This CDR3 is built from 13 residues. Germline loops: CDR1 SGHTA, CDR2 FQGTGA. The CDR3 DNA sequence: TGTGCCAGCAGCTTAGGGGAAGGCTACGAGCAGTACTTC. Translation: CASSLGEGYEQYF. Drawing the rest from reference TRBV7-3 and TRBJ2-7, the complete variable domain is GAGVSQTPSNKVTEKGKYVELRCDPISGHTALYWYRQSLGQGPEFLIYFQGTGAADDSGLPNDRFFAVRPEGSVSTLKIQRTERGDSAVYLCASSLGEGYEQYFGPGTRLTVT.

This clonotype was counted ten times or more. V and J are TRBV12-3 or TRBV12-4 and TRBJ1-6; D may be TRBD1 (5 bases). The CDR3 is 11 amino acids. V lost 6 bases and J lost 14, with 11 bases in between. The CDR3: CASRSQGSLHF. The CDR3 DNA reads TGTGCCAGCAGGAGCCAGGGTTCCCTCCACTTT.